This T cell receptor beta chain was obtained from a study of blood T cell repertoires in COVID-19. As for the study in general: Donors in the United States, Italy and Spain gave samples during acute or convalescent COVID-19. PBMCs, B-cell-depleted T cells, or T cells provided the cDNA or gDNA that made up the material.

With V trimmed by 7 bases and J by 5 bases, 7 bases remained unmatched. The CDR3 runs to 14 residues. Germline lookup yields CDR1 LNHDA and CDR2 SQIVND (reference sequence). In the authors' workflow: How many nucleated cells were present was estimated from reference gene primer amplification. Measured with immunoSEQ multiplex PCR; TCRdb has only the in-frame clones, and not every one. D and trimming were read from the DNA, whereas the V and J calls and clone size are those reported in that table. Of about 200,000 clones listed, roughly 86% were seen once; the top ten hold approximately 12%. This sequence originates from a woman between 40 and 55 years old with acute or convalescent COVID-19. This chain connects TRBV19 to TRBJ2-3; 9 bases agree with TRBD2. The sequencing sample was made of peripheral blood. The CDR3 here is CASMRTSAGDTQYF. For the CDR3, the DNA is TGTGCCAGTATGAGGACTAGCGCGGGAGATACGCAGTATTTT.